These T cell receptor beta chains were read from a single sample in a study of shared clonotypes between healthy human individuals. Produced via immunoSEQ multiplex PCR; TCRdb's table is partial and in-frame only. The sample consists of roughly 1,000,000 clones, 75% to 80% of them appearing once. The specimen sequenced was memory CD4+ T cells from PBMCs. The receptors derive from a man between 18 and 29 years old in good health. Some clones in this sample may be carry-over from other donors' samples. Both conserved end residues are part of each CDR3. A D gene is named only where the DNA matches it firmly. Size values are once, few and many counts, or a class for expanded clones, and some rows have none.

J | size | D | V | CDR3 | DNA
TRBJ1-2 | few | NA | TRBV6-1 | CASSEDLQGEDRGYTF | TGTGCCAGCAGTGAAGATTTACAGGGAGAAGATAGGGGCTACACCTTC
TRBJ2-7 | NA | NA | TRBV6-4 | CARTGTLSYEQYF | TGTGCCAGAACTGGGACATTGAGCTACGAGCAGTACTTC
TRBJ2-2 | once | TRBD2 | TRBV5-4 | CASSFPLGGTNTGELFF | TGTGCCAGCAGCTTTCCTTTGGGGGGGACGAACACCGGGGAGCTGTTTTTT
TRBJ2-5 | NA | TRBD2 | TRBV18 | CASSQGTKETQYF | TGTGCCAGCTCCCAAGGGACTAAAGAGACCCAGTACTTC
TRBJ2-2 | NA | TRBD2 | TRBV19 | CASSIRPPLAGGPHGELFF | TGTGCCAGTAGTATAAGACCCCCCCTAGCGGGAGGGCCTCACGGGGAGCTGTTTTTT
TRBJ2-3 | NA | NA | TRBV5-1 | CASSLSQGTDTQYF | TGCGCCAGCAGCTTGTCTCAAGGCACAGATACGCAGTATTTT
TRBJ2-1 | NA | NA | TRBV19 | CASGPGYRLGWEQFF | TGTGCCAGCGGGCCGGGCTACCGTTTAGGGTGGGAGCAGTTCTTC
TRBJ1-1 | NA | NA | TRBV6-1 | CASSSQWDTEAFF | TGTGCCAGCAGCTCCCAGTGGGACACTGAAGCTTTCTTT
TRBJ2-1 | NA | TRBD2 | TRBV4-1 | CASSQEVLSGRADEQFF | TGCGCCAGCAGCCAAGAAGTTCTCAGCGGGAGGGCGGATGAGCAGTTCTTC
TRBJ1-1 | NA | NA | TRBV19 | CASSIAVGPPDTEAFF | TGTGCCAGTAGTATAGCTGTTGGTCCACCGGATACTGAAGCTTTCTTT
TRBJ2-7 | NA | NA | TRBV6-5 | CASSYSGASYEQYF | TGTGCCAGCAGTTACTCAGGGGCCTCCTACGAGCAGTACTTC
TRBJ2-3 | NA | NA | TRBV19 | CASSIGRPTDTQYF | TGTGCCAGTAGTATAGGTAGGCCCACAGATACGCAGTATTTT
TRBJ2-1 | NA | NA | TRBV18 | CASSPRVGEDEQFF | TGTGCCAGCTCACCACGTGTTGGGGAGGATGAGCAGTTCTTC
TRBJ2-3 | once | TRBD2 | TRBV5-6 | CASSSGLAGAYTQYF | TGTGCCAGCAGCTCTGGACTAGCGGGGGCATATACGCAGTATTTT
TRBJ2-7 | NA | TRBD1 | TRBV19 | CASSPRDRGVAGYYEQYF | TGTGCCAGTAGTCCCCGGGACAGGGGGGTAGCGGGATACTACGAGCAGTACTTC
TRBJ2-3 | NA | NA | TRBV5-4 | CASSRGTAQRDTQYF | TGTGCCAGCAGCCGTGGGACCGCTCAGAGGGATACGCAGTATTTT
TRBJ1-2 | few | TRBD1 | TRBV28 | CASSLAGQGRPLNYGYTF | TGTGCCAGCAGTTTAGCGGGACAGGGTCGCCCACTTAACTATGGCTACACCTTC
TRBJ2-2 | NA | TRBD2 | TRBV19 | CASCLMTSGRTGELFF | TGTGCCAGTTGCCTGATGACTAGCGGGAGGACCGGGGAGCTGTTTTTT
TRBJ2-2 | few | NA | TRBV28 | CASSLGGNTGELFF | TGTGCCAGCAGTTTAGGGGGTAACACCGGGGAGCTGTTTTTT
TRBJ2-5 | NA | NA | TRBV18 | CASSPTGRQETQYF | TGTGCCAGCTCACCGACAGGCCGCCAAGAGACCCAGTACTTC
TRBJ2-3 | NA | NA | TRBV27 | CASSRSPSSTDTQYF | TGTGCCAGCAGCCGATCCCCATCTAGCACAGATACGCAGTATTTT
TRBJ2-2 | NA | NA | TRBV7-2 | CASSLGQATGELFF | TGTGCCAGCAGCTTGGGACAAGCCACCGGGGAGCTGTTTTTT
TRBJ2-3 | NA | TRBD2 | TRBV4-2 | CASSQEASGTGTDTQYF | TGTGCCAGCAGCCAAGAGGCTAGCGGGACTGGCACAGATACGCAGTATTTT
TRBJ2-7 | NA | TRBD1 | TRBV4-1 | CASSQTTGKGYEQYF | TGCGCCAGCAGCCAGACGACAGGGAAGGGCTACGAGCAGTACTTC
TRBJ1-1 | NA | NA | TRBV6-1 | CASRAGLNTEAFF | TGTGCCAGCAGGGCAGGGCTGAACACTGAAGCTTTCTTT
TRBJ2-1 | many | TRBD2 | TRBV5-1 | CASSLVASGALDEQFF | TGCGCCAGCAGCTTGGTGGCTAGCGGGGCCCTTGATGAGCAGTTCTTC
TRBJ2-7 | once | NA | TRBV28 | CASSLRQFEQYF | TGTGCCAGCAGCCTCCGACAGTTCGAGCAGTACTTC
TRBJ2-1 | NA | TRBD1 | TRBV9 | CASSERGTGVNEQFF | TGTGCCAGCAGCGAGCGCGGGACAGGGGTCAATGAGCAGTTCTTC
TRBJ2-2 | NA | TRBD1 | TRBV7-6 | CASSRGQGRFTGELFF | TGTGCCAGCAGCAGGGGACAGGGGCGTTTCACCGGGGAGCTGTTTTTT
TRBJ1-2 | NA | NA | TRBV28 | CASWARDTRNYGYTF | TGTGCCAGCTGGGCCCGGGACACGCGTAACTATGGCTACACCTTC
TRBJ2-7 | once | TRBD1 | TRBV5-4 | CASSLGVGTGVGEQYF | TGTGCCAGCAGCTTGGGGGTCGGGACAGGGGTTGGCGAGCAGTACTTC
TRBJ2-1 | NA | NA | TRBV9 | CASRILAREQFF | TGTGCCAGCCGGATACTAGCTCGGGAGCAGTTCTTC
TRBJ1-1 | NA | TRBD1 | TRBV4-1 | CASSQGDRANTEAFF | TGCGCCAGCAGCCAAGGGGACAGAGCCAACACTGAAGCTTTCTTT
TRBJ2-3 | NA | NA | TRBV5-6 | CASSLARTDTQYF | TGTGCCAGCAGCTTAGCCCGCACAGATACGCAGTATTTT
TRBJ2-7 | NA | NA | TRBV5-6 | CASSLEGDEQYF | TGTGCCAGCAGCTTGGAGGGGGACGAGCAGTACTTC
TRBJ1-2 | once | NA | TRBV4-1 | CASSQGDLNYGYTF | TGCGCCAGCAGCCAAGGGGATCTTAACTATGGCTACACCTTC
TRBJ2-3 | few | TRBD2 | TRBV2 | CASSAPSSGSTDTQYF | TGTGCCAGCAGTGCCCCCTCTAGCGGGAGTACAGATACGCAGTATTTT